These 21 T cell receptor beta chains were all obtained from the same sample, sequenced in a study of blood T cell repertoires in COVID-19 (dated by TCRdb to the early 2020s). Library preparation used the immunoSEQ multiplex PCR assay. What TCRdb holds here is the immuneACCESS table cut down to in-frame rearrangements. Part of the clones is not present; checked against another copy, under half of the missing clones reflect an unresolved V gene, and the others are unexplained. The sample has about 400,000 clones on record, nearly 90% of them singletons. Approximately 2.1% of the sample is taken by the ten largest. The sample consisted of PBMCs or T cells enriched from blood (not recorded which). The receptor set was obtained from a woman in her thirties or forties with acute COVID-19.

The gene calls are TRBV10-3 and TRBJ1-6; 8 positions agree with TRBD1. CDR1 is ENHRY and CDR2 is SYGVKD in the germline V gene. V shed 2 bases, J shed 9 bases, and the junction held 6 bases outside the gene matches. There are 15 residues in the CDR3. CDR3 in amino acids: CAISEPTGVSSPLHF. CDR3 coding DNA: TGTGCCATCAGTGAGCCGACAGGGGTGAGTTCACCCCTCCACTTT.

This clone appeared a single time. The chain's CDR3 is CASSVIGGSGYTF. The CDR3 nucleotides are TGTGCCAGCAGCGTAATCGGGGGTAGTGGCTACACCTTC. V gene TRBV9 combines with J gene TRBJ1-2, with D perhaps matching TRBD1 (5 bases). This CDR3 spans 13 amino acids. Trimming removed 1 base at V and 7 bases at J, with 11 bases between. Germline V CDR1 and CDR2: SGDLS, YYNGEE. Full variable domain (outside the CDR3, taken from reference TRBV9 and TRBJ1-2): DSGVTQTPKHLITATGQRVTLRCSPRSGDLSVYWYQQSLDQGLQFLIQYYNGEERAKGNILERFSAQQFPDLHSELNLSSLELGDSALYFCASSVIGGSGYTFGSGTRLTVV.

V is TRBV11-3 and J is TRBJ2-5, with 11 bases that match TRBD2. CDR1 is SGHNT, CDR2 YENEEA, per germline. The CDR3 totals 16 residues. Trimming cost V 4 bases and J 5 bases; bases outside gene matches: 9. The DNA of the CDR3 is TGTGCCAGCAGCTCCGGCCGACTAGCGGGGAGGGAGACCCAGTACTTC. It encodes CASSSGRLAGRETQYF.

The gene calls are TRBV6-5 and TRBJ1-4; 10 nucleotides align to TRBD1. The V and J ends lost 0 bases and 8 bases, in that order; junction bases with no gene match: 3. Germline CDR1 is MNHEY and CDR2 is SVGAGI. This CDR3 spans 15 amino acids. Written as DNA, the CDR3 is TGTGCCAGCAGTTACTCTGGGACAGGGGTAGAAAAACTGTTTTTT. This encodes CASSYSGTGVEKLFF.

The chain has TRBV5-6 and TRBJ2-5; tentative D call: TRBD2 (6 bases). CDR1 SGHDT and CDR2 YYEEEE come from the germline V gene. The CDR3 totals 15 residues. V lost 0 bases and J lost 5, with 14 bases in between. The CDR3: CASSLAGFGGETQYF. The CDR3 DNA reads TGTGCCAGCAGCTTGGCCGGGTTTGGGGGGGAGACCCAGTACTTC.

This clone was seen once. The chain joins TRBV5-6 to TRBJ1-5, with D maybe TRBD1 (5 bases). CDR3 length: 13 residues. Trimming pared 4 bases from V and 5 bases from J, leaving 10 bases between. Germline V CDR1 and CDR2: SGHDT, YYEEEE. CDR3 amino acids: CASSGHTDQPQHF. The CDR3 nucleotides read TGTGCCAGCAGCGGACATACGGATCAGCCCCAGCATTTT.

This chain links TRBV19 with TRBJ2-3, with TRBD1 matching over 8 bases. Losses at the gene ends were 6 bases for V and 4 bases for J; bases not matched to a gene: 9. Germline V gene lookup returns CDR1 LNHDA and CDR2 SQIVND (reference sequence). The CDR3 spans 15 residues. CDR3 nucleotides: TGTGCCAGTAGCATCGACAGGGGTGGGGCAGATACGCAGTATTTT. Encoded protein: CASSIDRGGADTQYF.

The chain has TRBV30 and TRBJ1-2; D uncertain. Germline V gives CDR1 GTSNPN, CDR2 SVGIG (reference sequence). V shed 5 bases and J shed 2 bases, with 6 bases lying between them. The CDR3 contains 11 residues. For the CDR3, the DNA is TGTGCCTGGCCAAAAAACTATGGCTACACCTTC. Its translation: CAWPKNYGYTF.

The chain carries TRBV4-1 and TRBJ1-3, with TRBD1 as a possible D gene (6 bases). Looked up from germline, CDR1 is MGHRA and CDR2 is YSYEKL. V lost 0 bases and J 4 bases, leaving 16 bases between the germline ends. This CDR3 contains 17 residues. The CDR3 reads CASSQDLWGRAGNTIYF. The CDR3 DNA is TGCGCCAGCAGCCAAGATCTGTGGGGGCGGGCGGGAAACACCATATATTTT.

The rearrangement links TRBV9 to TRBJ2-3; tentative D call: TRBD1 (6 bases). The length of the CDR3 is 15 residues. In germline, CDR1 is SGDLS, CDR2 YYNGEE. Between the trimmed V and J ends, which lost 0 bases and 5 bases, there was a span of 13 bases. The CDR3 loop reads CASSVGVGAEDTQYF. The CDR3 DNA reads TGTGCCAGCAGCGTAGGAGTGGGGGCCGAAGATACGCAGTATTTT. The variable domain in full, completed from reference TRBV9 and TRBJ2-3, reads DSGVTQTPKHLITATGQRVTLRCSPRSGDLSVYWYQQSLDQGLQFLIQYYNGEERAKGNILERFSAQQFPDLHSELNLSSLELGDSALYFCASSVGVGAEDTQYFGPGTRLTVL.

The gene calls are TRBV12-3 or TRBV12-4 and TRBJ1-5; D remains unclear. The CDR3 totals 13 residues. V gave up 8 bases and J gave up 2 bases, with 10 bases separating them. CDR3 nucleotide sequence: TGTGCCAGCGAGTTTGTAGGCAATCAGCCCCAGCATTTT. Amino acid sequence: CASEFVGNQPQHF.

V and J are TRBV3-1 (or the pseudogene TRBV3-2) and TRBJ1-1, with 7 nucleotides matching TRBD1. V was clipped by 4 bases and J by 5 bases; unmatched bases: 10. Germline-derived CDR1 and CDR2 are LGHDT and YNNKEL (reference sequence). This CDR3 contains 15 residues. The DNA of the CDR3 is TGTGCCAGCAGCCTTCGACAGGGCAGAGGGACTGAAGCTTTCTTT. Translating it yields CASSLRQGRGTEAFF.

The CDR3 DNA is TGTGCCAGCAGCCTTGGGGGACTTGTTGAGCAGTACTTC. Translating gives CASSLGGLVEQYF. V usage is TRBV5-4 and J usage is TRBJ2-7, with D possibly matching TRBD2 (6 bases). CDR1 is SGHNT and CDR2 is YYREEE in the germline V gene (reference sequence). Between the trimmed V and J ends, which lost 4 bases and 7 bases, there was a span of 15 bases. The CDR3 has 13 residues.

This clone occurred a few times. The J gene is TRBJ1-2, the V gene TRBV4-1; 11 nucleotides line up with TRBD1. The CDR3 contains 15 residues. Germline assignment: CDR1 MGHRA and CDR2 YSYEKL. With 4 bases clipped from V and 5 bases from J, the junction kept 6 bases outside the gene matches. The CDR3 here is CASSPGQGEEYGYTF. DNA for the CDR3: TGCGCCAGCAGCCCGGGACAGGGGGAGGAGTATGGCTACACCTTC.

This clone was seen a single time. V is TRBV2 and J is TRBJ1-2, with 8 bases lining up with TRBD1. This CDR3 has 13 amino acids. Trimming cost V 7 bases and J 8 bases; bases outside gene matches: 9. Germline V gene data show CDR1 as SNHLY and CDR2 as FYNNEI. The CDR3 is CASTDRGPGGYTF. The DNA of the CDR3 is TGTGCCAGCACAGACAGGGGCCCGGGGGGCTACACCTTC. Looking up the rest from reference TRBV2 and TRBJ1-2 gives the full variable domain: EPEVTQTPSHQVTQMGQEVILRCVPISNHLYFYWYRQILGQKVEFLVSFYNNEISEKSEIFDDQFSVERPDGSNFTLKIRSTKLEDSAMYFCASTDRGPGGYTFGSGTRLTVV.

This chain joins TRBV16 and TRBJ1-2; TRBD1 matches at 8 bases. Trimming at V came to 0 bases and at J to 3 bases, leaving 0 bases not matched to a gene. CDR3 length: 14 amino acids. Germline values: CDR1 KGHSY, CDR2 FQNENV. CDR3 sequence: CASSQSTGDYGYTF. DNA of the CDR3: TGTGCCAGCAGCCAATCGACAGGGGACTATGGCTACACCTTC.

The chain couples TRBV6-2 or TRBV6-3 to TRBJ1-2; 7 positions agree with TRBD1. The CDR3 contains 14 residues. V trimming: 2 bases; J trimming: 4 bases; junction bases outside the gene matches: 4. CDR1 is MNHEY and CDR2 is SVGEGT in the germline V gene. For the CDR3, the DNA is TGTGCCAGCAGTTACGAGGGGGCGGCCTATGGCTACACCTTC. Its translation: CASSYEGAAYGYTF.

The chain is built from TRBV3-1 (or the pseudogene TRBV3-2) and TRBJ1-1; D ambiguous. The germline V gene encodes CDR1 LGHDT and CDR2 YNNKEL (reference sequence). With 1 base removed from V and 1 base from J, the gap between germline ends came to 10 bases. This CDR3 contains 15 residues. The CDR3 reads CASSQGGGRNTEAFF. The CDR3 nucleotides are TGTGCCAGCAGCCAAGGGGGTGGGAGGAACACTGAAGCTTTCTTT.

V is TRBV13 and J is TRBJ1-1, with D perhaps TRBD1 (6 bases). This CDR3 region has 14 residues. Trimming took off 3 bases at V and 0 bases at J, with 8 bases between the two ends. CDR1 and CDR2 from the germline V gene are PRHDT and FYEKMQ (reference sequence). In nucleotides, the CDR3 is TGTGCCAGCAGCTTGGACAGAATGAACACTGAAGCTTTCTTT. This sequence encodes CASSLDRMNTEAFF.

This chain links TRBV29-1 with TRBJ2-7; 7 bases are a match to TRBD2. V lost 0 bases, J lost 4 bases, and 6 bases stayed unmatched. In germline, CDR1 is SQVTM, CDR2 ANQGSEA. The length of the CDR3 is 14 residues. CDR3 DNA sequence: TGCAGCGTTGAAGATGTATCGGGGGGTTACGAGCAGTACTTC. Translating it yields CSVEDVSGGYEQYF.

The CDR3 spells CASSTGGRGNQPQHF. The CDR3, as DNA: TGTGCCAGTAGTACAGGGGGCAGAGGCAATCAGCCCCAGCATTTT. The gene calls are TRBV19 and TRBJ1-5; TRBD1 matches at 8 bases. The CDR3 is 15 residues long. Trimming removed 4 bases from V and 2 bases from J; junction bases left unmatched: 4. Germline CDR1 LNHDA, CDR2 SQIVND (reference sequence). The complete variable domain, with remaining parts taken from reference TRBV19 and TRBJ1-5, reads DGGITQSPKYLFRKEGQNVTLSCEQNLNHDAMYWYRQDPGQGLRLIYYSQIVNDFQKGDIAEGYSVSREKKESFPLTVTSAQKNPTAFYLCASSTGGRGNQPQHFGDGTRLSIL.